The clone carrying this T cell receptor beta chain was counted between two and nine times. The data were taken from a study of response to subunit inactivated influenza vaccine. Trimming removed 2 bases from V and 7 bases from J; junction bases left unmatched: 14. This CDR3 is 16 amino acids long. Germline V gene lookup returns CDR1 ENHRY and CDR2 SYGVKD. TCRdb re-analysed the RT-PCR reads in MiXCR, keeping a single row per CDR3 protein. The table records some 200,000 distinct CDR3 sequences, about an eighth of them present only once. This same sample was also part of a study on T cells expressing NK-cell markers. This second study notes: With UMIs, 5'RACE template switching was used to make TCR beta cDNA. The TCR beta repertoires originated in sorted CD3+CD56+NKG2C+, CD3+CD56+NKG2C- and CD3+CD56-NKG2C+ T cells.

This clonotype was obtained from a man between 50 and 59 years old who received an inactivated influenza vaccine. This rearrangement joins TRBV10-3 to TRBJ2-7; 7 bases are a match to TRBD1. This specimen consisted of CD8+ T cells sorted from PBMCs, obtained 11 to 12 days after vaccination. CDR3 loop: CAISETGLVTGWEQYF. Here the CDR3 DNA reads TGTGCCATCAGTGAGACGGGGCTGGTGACAGGGTGGGAGCAGTACTTC.